Below are 20 T cell receptor beta chains sequenced from a single sample in a study of control samples from healthy donors and cancer patients. Data came from immunoSEQ multiplex PCR; TCRdb stores just in-frame clones and leaves some out. Here the sample spans roughly 220,000 clones, roughly 94% being singletons. The source material was blood. Receptor source: a man aged 45-65 years in good health.

The chain combines TRBV4-3 with TRBJ1-2; the D gene is possibly TRBD1 (6 bases). Germline V gene lookup returns CDR1 LGHNA and CDR2 YSLEER. Trimming removed 1 base from V and 7 bases from J, with 13 bases in between. This CDR3 spans 14 amino acids. CDR3 DNA: TGCGCCAGCAGCCAAGTAGCACAGGGAAGTGGCTACACCTTC. The encoded protein is CASSQVAQGSGYTF.

The chain uses TRBV5-1 and TRBJ2-5, with 8 nucleotides matching TRBD2. The V gene's germline CDR1 is SGHRS and CDR2 YFSETQ. V dropped 5 bases and J dropped 2; count of bases not matched to a gene: 5. The CDR3 spans 14 residues. In DNA, the CDR3 is TGCGCCAGCAGTCCCGGGGGGGTACAAGAGACCCAGTACTTC. Translating it yields CASSPGGVQETQYF.

This rearrangement joins TRBV9 to TRBJ2-2; possibly TRBD1 for D (5 bases). Germline assignment: CDR1 SGDLS and CDR2 YYNGEE. The CDR3 runs 15 residues. V was pared by 3 bases and J by 7 bases, with 16 bases between. The CDR3 DNA reads TGTGCCAGCAGCGAGCTGGGGCTTCTGGGCGGGGAGCTGTTTTTT. Encoded protein: CASSELGLLGGELFF. The variable domain in full, with the rest retrieved from reference TRBV9 and TRBJ2-2, is DSGVTQTPKHLITATGQRVTLRCSPRSGDLSVYWYQQSLDQGLQFLIQYYNGEERAKGNILERFSAQQFPDLHSELNLSSLELGDSALYFCASSELGLLGGELFFGEGSRLTVL.

The rearrangement uses TRBV11-1 and TRBJ1-2, with a weak D call TRBD1 (5 bases). The germline V gene encodes CDR1 SGHAT and CDR2 FQDESV (reference sequence). Trimming took off 0 bases at V and 2 bases at J, with 10 bases between the two ends. The CDR3 contains 15 residues. The CDR3 spells CASSLAQGGNYGYTF. CDR3 nucleotides: TGTGCCAGCAGCTTAGCGCAGGGAGGCAACTATGGCTACACCTTC.

The chain combines TRBV5-1 with TRBJ2-3; 8 nucleotides align to TRBD2. Trimming took 0 bases from V and 2 from J; bases not matched to a gene: 5. The germline V gene encodes CDR1 SGHRS and CDR2 YFSETQ. This CDR3 is built from 16 residues. The CDR3 bases are TGCGCCAGCAGCTTGGAGGCCGGGGGGGCCACAGATACGCAGTATTTT. Residues: CASSLEAGGATDTQYF.

The V gene is TRBV6-5, the J gene TRBJ1-6; TRBD1 agrees at 11 bases. V was clipped by 6 bases and J by 8 bases; unmatched bases: 3. Looked up from germline, CDR1 is MNHEY and CDR2 is SVGAGI. This CDR3 has 14 amino acids. The CDR3 bases are TGTGCCAGCAGGAGGGACAGGGGGGATTCACCCCTCCACTTT. This encodes CASRRDRGDSPLHF.

The chain links TRBV13 to TRBJ2-1; tentatively, D is TRBD1 (6 bases). The V gene lost 6 bases and the J gene lost 10 bases, with 16 bases spanning the gap. Germline-derived CDR1 and CDR2 are PRHDT and FYEKMQ (reference sequence). The CDR3 is 13 residues long. The CDR3 DNA is TGTGCCAGCAGTTTGGGACACCGTGAGGAGCAGTTCTTC. Protein sequence: CASSLGHREEQFF.

V is TRBV5-5 and J is TRBJ1-1, with D hard to call. The germline CDR1 and CDR2 sequences are SGHKS and YYEKEE (reference sequence). V lost 3 bases and J lost 0, with 6 bases in between. The CDR3 contains 13 residues. CDR3 nucleotide sequence: TGTGCCAGCAGCTACTCCTTGAACACTGAAGCTTTCTTT. Protein: CASSYSLNTEAFF.

This chain connects TRBV28 to TRBJ1-1; a possible D gene is TRBD1 (5 bases). Germline assignment: CDR1 MDHEN and CDR2 SYDVKM. The CDR3 consists of 11 residues. V was clipped by 4 bases and J by 11 bases, with 11 bases between them. The CDR3 loop reads CASSSRDGAFF. The CDR3 DNA follows: TGTGCCAGCAGTTCCAGGGATGGGGCTTTCTTT.

The chain is built from TRBV6-1 and TRBJ2-7; D is unresolved. Germline V gives CDR1 MNHNS, CDR2 SASEGT. The V gene lost 2 bases and the J gene lost 3 bases, with 5 bases spanning the gap. The CDR3 has 12 amino acids. The CDR3, as DNA: TGTGCCAGCAGTGAATACGTCTACGAGCAGTACGTC. Protein product: CASSEYVYEQYV.

The V and J genes are TRBV4-3 and TRBJ2-7; 7 nucleotides align to TRBD1. Per germline, CDR1 LGHNA and CDR2 YSLEER. This CDR3 comprises 17 residues. J was trimmed by 0 bases and V by 1 base; bases with no gene match: 9. Here the CDR3 DNA reads TGCGCCAGCAGCCAAGGATACTTAGGGGACAGCTCCTACGAGCAGTACTTC. The encoded protein is CASSQGYLGDSSYEQYF.

The rearrangement links TRBV18 to TRBJ1-6; D not resolved. Germline V gene data show CDR1 as KGHSH and CDR2 as LQKENI. Trimming pared 2 bases from V and 7 bases from J, leaving 12 bases between. This CDR3 is 15 amino acids long. CDR3 residues: CASSPVQTKNSPLHF. In DNA, the CDR3 is TGTGCCAGCTCACCAGTACAGACCAAGAATTCACCCCTCCACTTT.

The chain recombines TRBV5-1 with TRBJ2-3; the D call may be TRBD1 or TRBD2 (6 bases each). Trimming took 4 bases from V and 7 from J, leaving 16 bases between them. The CDR3 sequence is 14 residues long. The germline V gene has CDR1 SGHRS and CDR2 YFSETQ. CDR3 coding DNA: TGCGCCAGCAGCCCGGGGGCAGGGCTAAATACGCAGTATTTT. This encodes CASSPGAGLNTQYF.

This clone was seen once. The chain recombines TRBV6-2 or TRBV6-3 with TRBJ1-5; tentative D call: TRBD1 (6 bases). CDR1 and CDR2 (germline): MNHEY, SVGEGT. V was shortened by 2 bases and J by 1 base, with 12 bases between the two germline ends. The CDR3 has 16 residues. CDR3 sequence (DNA): TGTGCCAGCAGTTACCCGGGGGGCTGGAGCAATCAGCCCCAGCATTTT. Protein: CASSYPGGWSNQPQHF.

The chain carries TRBV2 and TRBJ1-2, with TRBD1 identical over 7 bases. There are 15 residues in the CDR3. The V gene's germline CDR1 is SNHLY and CDR2 FYNNEI. J was trimmed by 7 bases and V by 3 bases; bases with no gene match: 11. In DNA form, the CDR3 reads TGTGCCAGCAGTGATAATCGGGACAGCAGGATTGGCTACACCTTC. Its translation is CASSDNRDSRIGYTF.

This clone appeared a single time. The same CDR3 arises from other DNA sequences in this sample as well. The chain is built from TRBV24-1 and TRBJ2-1; TRBD1 aligns across 9 bases. This CDR3 is 15 amino acids long. The ends lost 3 bases at V and 3 bases at J; junction bases unmatched: 2. Per the germline V gene, CDR1 is KGHDR and CDR2 is SFDVKD. CDR3 region: CATSDPGQGYNEQFF. The CDR3 nucleotides read TGTGCCACCAGTGATCCGGGACAGGGCTACAATGAGCAGTTCTTC.

The rearrangement joins TRBV5-4 to TRBJ2-3, with 12 bases matching TRBD2. The CDR3 covers 19 residues. Looked up from germline, CDR1 is SGHNT and CDR2 is YYREEE (reference sequence). V dropped 0 bases and J dropped 5; count of bases not matched to a gene: 13. DNA of the CDR3: TGTGCCAGCAGCTTGGTGAGCCTGCTAGCGGGGGGGCCTGGAGATACGCAGTATTTT. This codes for CASSLVSLLAGGPGDTQYF.

The chain joins TRBV27 to TRBJ2-1, with D maybe TRBD2 (6 bases). CDR1 and CDR2 (germline): MNHEY, SMNVEV (reference sequence). V was cut by 3 bases and J by 4 bases, with 13 bases left in between. The CDR3 is 15 residues long. The DNA of the CDR3 is TGTGCCAGCAGTTTCGGTAGCGGAATATACAATGAGCAGTTCTTC. Its protein is CASSFGSGIYNEQFF.

This clone has a handful of counts. This chain connects TRBV7-9 to TRBJ1-1; TRBD1 matches 9 bases. J was trimmed by 8 bases and V by 8 bases; bases with no gene match: 15. The CDR3 is 15 residues long. Germline V lookup: CDR1 SEHNR, CDR2 FQNEAQ (reference sequence). The CDR3 bases are TGTGCCAGCCTGCATGGGGCACTGACAGGGGGAGAAGCTTTCTTT. This encodes CASLHGALTGGEAFF.

The chain uses TRBV10-3 and TRBJ1-4; D might be TRBD1 (5 bases). In germline, CDR1 is ENHRY, CDR2 SYGVKD. The CDR3 consists of 13 residues. Deletions cut 3 bases from V and 3 bases from J, with 5 bases between. The CDR3 DNA reads TGTGCCATCAGTGACAGGGCTAATGAAAAACTGTTTTTT. It encodes CAISDRANEKLFF.